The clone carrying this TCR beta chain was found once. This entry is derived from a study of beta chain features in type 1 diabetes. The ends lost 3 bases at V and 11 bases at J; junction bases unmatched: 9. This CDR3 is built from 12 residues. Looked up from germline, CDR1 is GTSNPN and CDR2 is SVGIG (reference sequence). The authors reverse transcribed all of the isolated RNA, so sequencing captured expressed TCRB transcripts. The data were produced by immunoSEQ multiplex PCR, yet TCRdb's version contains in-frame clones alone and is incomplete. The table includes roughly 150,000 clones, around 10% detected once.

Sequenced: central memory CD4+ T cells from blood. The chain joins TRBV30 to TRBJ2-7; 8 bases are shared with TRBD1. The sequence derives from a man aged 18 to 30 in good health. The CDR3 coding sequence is TGTGCCTGGAGGCGCCGGGCAGGGGGCAAGTACTTC. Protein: CAWRRRAGGKYF.